This TCR beta chain comes out of a study of kidney transplant recipient with SARS-CoV-2 infection. This clonotype has ten or more counts. TCRdb reanalysed the reads using MiXCR and keeps one entry per CDR3 protein. The table lists some 220,000 distinct CDR3 sequences, roughly 26% of them singletons, with under 9.5% in the top ten. Sample: a blood sample, taken at baseline and between days 110 and 120 from a kidney transplant recipient. The receptor was derived from a male patient younger than 45 who had COVID-19 and was a kidney transplant recipient. Some T cells may be graft donor cells.

Here the CDR3 DNA reads TGTGCCAGCAGCTCCGGAGGGGGTTCCGCCTACGAGCAGTACTTC. It encodes CASSSGGGSAYEQYF. This chain uses TRBV28 with TRBJ2-7; TRBD1 or TRBD2 may be the D gene (6 bases each). Germline assignment: CDR1 MDHEN and CDR2 SYDVKM. There are 15 residues in the CDR3. Trimming shortened V by 6 bases and J by 2 bases, and 17 bases separated the two germline ends.